A single sample gave rise to the 3 T cell receptor beta chains below, sequenced in a study of Graves' ophthalmopathy and Graves' hyperthyroidism. RNA transcripts provided the template for amplifying TCR beta CDR3 regions. HTBI-primed RT-PCR formed the first round, and a multiplex PCR formed the second. TCRdb re-called the multiplex PCR reads through MiXCR, storing one row per CDR3 protein. The sample shows 600,000 to 950,000 distinct CDR3 sequences, 40% of them seen only once. Source material: peripheral blood. These receptors were obtained from an adult man with Graves' ophthalmopathy.

This clonotype has more than one count but fewer than ten. The chain employs TRBV9 and TRBJ1-6; D unclear. Trimming took 1 base from V and 7 from J, leaving 15 bases between them. CDR3 size: 16 residues. Per germline, CDR1 SGDLS and CDR2 YYNGEE. Here the CDR3 DNA reads TGTGCCAGCAGCGTACCCCCCCGCGGGCGCAATTCACCCCTCCACTTT. Translation gives CASSVPPRGRNSPLHF.

The table lists this clonotype with a few counts. The chain employs TRBV14 and TRBJ1-1; D is uncertain. The CDR3 has 12 amino acids. Germline values: CDR1 SGHDN, CDR2 FVKESK. Trimming removed 6 bases at V and 5 bases at J, with 10 bases between. The DNA of the CDR3 is TGTGCCAGCAGGGCTGGAGAGACTGAAGCTTTCTTT. This encodes CASRAGETEAFF.

This clonotype was picked up a small number of times. This sequence joins TRBV7-9 and TRBJ2-7, with 7 bases aligning to TRBD2. The V gene end was trimmed by 7 bases and the J gene end by 5 bases; junction bases not matched to a gene: 8. This CDR3 is built from 13 residues. Germline assignment: CDR1 SEHNR and CDR2 FQNEAQ (reference sequence). The CDR3 DNA is TGTGCCAGCACATTGGGGGGGTCCCACGAGCAGTACTTC. Translation: CASTLGGSHEQYF.